The T cell receptor beta chain under discussion was sequenced for a study of OX40 agonist ivuxolimab in advanced cancers. Study context: Among those enrolled, mean age was roughly 55 years (range about 23 to 85) and roughly 84% were male. Points from the study as a whole: With doses of 0.1 to 3.0 mg/kg, CD4+ and CD8+ blood T cells had undergone clonal expansion by week 6.

As to this clone: Its antigen remains unknown.

The table came from immunoSEQ multiplex PCR; TCRdb's copy has only in-frame clones and leaves some out. The table shows approximately 45,000 clones, with about 95% occurring only once. V gave up 7 bases and J gave up 4 bases; unmatched junction bases: 16. The CDR3 is 17 residues long. Per the germline V gene, CDR1 is SGHNT and CDR2 is YENEEA. This material consisted of CD4+ or CD8+ T cells sorted from blood, taken in a trial of the OX40 agonist ivuxolimab. The sequence was collected from an adult with an advanced solid tumor such as melanoma, head and neck, liver or kidney cancer. The rearrangement joins TRBV11-3 to TRBJ2-3; the match to TRBD1 covers 8 bases. The CDR3 DNA is TGTGCCAGCACCAAGAGGGGTGGCAGGGGGCATTCAGATACGCAGTATTTT. Translation: CASTKRGGRGHSDTQYF.